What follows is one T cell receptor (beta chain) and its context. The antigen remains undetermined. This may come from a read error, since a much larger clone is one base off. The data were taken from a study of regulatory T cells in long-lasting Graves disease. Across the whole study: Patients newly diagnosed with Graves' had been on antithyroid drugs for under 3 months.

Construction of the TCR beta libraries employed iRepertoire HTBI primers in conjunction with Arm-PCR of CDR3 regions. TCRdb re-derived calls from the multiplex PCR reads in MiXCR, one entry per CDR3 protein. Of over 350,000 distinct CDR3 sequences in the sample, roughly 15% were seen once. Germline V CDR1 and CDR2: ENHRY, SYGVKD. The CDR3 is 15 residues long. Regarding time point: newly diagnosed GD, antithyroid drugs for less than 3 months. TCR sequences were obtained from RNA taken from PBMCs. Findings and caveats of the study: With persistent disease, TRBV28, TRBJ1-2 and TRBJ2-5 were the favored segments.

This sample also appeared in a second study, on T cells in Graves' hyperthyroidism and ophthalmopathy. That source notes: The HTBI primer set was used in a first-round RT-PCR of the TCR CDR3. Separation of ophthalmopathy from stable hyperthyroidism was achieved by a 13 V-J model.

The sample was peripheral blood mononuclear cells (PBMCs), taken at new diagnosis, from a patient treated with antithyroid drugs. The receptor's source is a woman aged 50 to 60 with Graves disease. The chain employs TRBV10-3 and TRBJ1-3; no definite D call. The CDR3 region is CSISESPVLGNTIYF. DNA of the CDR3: TGTTCCATCAGTGAGTCCCCCGTCCTCGGAAACACCATATATTTT.